The 3 T cell receptor beta chains below were found in one sample sequenced in a study of early T cells in non-severe SARS-CoV-2 infection. A single record per CDR3 protein comes from TCRdb applying MiXCR to the 5' RACE reads. Found here are about 35,000 distinct CDR3 sequences, roughly 5.7% of them singletons; the top ten hold 4.8%. Sequencing was performed on whole blood. The receptors were gathered from an adult who was a healthcare worker with PCR-confirmed SARS-CoV-2 infection or an uninfected control (not recorded which).

The chain has TRBV6-6 and TRBJ1-5, with D unresolved. Germline V gives CDR1 MNHNY, CDR2 SVGAGI (reference sequence). The CDR3 runs 14 residues. V was pared by 4 bases and J by 9 bases, with 16 bases between. The CDR3 coding sequence is TGTGCCAGCAGTTCTCAAGGCGGCTCGCGGCCCCAGCATTTT. Translating it yields CASSSQGGSRPQHF.

This clonotype was counted at least ten times. The CDR3 is CASSLETGGTNIQYF. CDR3 in DNA: TGTGCCAGCAGTTTAGAAACAGGGGGGACAAACATTCAGTACTTC. This chain joins TRBV27 and TRBJ2-4, with 8 bases lining up with TRBD1. CDR3 length equals 15 residues. Germline CDR1 reads MNHEY; CDR2 reads SMNVEV (reference sequence). V shed 2 bases and J 6 bases; nucleotides not matched to a gene: 6.

The gene calls are TRBV6-1 and TRBJ1-1; no reliable D call. This CDR3 spans 14 amino acids. Trimming left V 8 bases short and J 1 base short, with 14 bases between. The germline V gene encodes CDR1 MNHNS and CDR2 SASEGT. DNA for the CDR3: TGTGCCAGCGGGATTGCAGGCGGGAACACTGAAGCTTTCTTT. Protein sequence: CASGIAGGNTEAFF.